The 17 T cell receptor beta chains listed next were all sequenced from one sample in a study of T cell repertoires in cytomegalovirus infection. What these receptors recognize is not known. TCRdb reprocessed the reads with MiXCR, giving one entry per CDR3 protein. Of nearly 700,000 distinct CDR3 sequences in the sample, roughly 30% were seen once. Material: cultured PBMCs, obtained from culture after CMV antigen stimulation. The source is a human donor in good health (CMV status not recorded). Some clones in this sample may be carry-over from other donors' samples.

This clonotype was seen a handful of times. The chain uses TRBV7-9 and TRBJ1-3; no definite D call. V gave up 0 bases and J gave up 0 bases, with 9 bases separating them. CDR3 length: 16 residues. Germline V CDR1 and CDR2: SEHNR, FQNEAQ (reference sequence). CDR3 amino acids: CASSLAWEYSGNTIYF. CDR3 nucleotide sequence: TGTGCCAGCAGCTTAGCCTGGGAATACTCTGGAAACACCATATATTTT.

The chain is built from TRBV6-5 and TRBJ2-3, with D uncertain. Germline CDR1 is MNHEY and CDR2 is SVGAGI. V lost 5 bases, J lost 2 bases, and 14 bases lay in between. The CDR3 consists of 15 residues. The CDR3 bases are TGTGCCAGCAGTACAAACGTGGCCAACACAGATACGCAGTATTTT. Residues: CASSTNVANTDTQYF.

The chain joins TRBV5-1 to TRBJ2-5; D not resolved. In germline, CDR1 is SGHRS, CDR2 YFSETQ. This CDR3 comprises 15 residues. Trimming left V 0 bases short and J 0 bases short, with 9 bases between. Here the CDR3 reads CASSLGHTYQETQYF. For the CDR3, the DNA is TGCGCCAGCAGCTTGGGGCATACATACCAAGAGACCCAGTACTTC.

This clonotype has a count of ten or more. The V and J genes are TRBV7-2 and TRBJ1-1; the D gene is possibly TRBD1 (5 bases). Trimming left V 3 bases short and J 5 bases short, with 13 bases between. The CDR3 has 14 amino acids. Germline V gives CDR1 SGHTA, CDR2 FQGNSA. The CDR3 loop is CASSFGGVRTEAFF. The CDR3 coding sequence is TGTGCCAGCAGCTTCGGGGGGGTAAGGACTGAAGCTTTCTTT.

The chain is built from TRBV20-1 and TRBJ2-2, with a tentative D call TRBD1 (5 bases). Between the trimmed V and J ends, which lost 6 bases and 7 bases, there was a span of 21 bases. CDR1 and CDR2 from the germline V gene are DFQATT and SNEGSKA (reference sequence). CDR3 length: 15 amino acids. The CDR3 DNA follows: TGCAGTGCACCAGACCGGAAGGGGCAGGTCGGGGAGCTGTTTTTT. It yields the protein CSAPDRKGQVGELFF.

This sequence joins TRBV6-6 and TRBJ2-1; possibly TRBD2 for D (5 bases). The V end was cut by 0 bases, the J end by 13 bases, with 7 bases between. The CDR3 contains 11 residues. The V gene's germline CDR1 is MNHNY and CDR2 SVGAGI (reference sequence). CDR3 in DNA: TGTGCCAGCAGTTACTCAGGAGGACAGTTCTTC. It encodes CASSYSGGQFF.

V and J are TRBV7-9 and TRBJ2-7; either TRBD1 or TRBD2 may fit D (5 bases each). Trimming stripped 5 bases from V and 10 bases from J, with 18 bases between. CDR3 size: 13 residues. Germline V gene sequence: CDR1 SEHNR, CDR2 FQNEAQ (reference sequence). CDR3 amino acids: CASSLKTGTRQYF. CDR3 DNA sequence: TGTGCCAGCAGCCTAAAAACCGGGACCCGTCAGTACTTC.

The CDR3 spells CASSSWNEQFF. The CDR3 bases are TGTGCCAGCAGCTCTTGGAATGAGCAGTTCTTC. The chain uses TRBV11-2 and TRBJ2-1; D ambiguous. The V end lost 4 bases, the J end lost 7 bases, and 5 bases lay between the germline ends. Germline lookup yields CDR1 SGHAT and CDR2 FQNNGV. The CDR3 consists of 11 residues.

J is TRBJ1-1 and V is TRBV6-2 or TRBV6-3; TRBD1 is a possible D gene (5 bases). Per the germline V gene, CDR1 is MNHEY and CDR2 is SVGEGT. V was shortened by 4 bases and J by 1 base, with 16 bases between the two germline ends. The CDR3 length is 16 residues. The CDR3 DNA is TGTGCCAGCAGTTCCCAGGGTTGGTATGCGAACACTGAAGCTTTCTTT. This sequence encodes CASSSQGWYANTEAFF.

The chain is built from TRBV12-5 and TRBJ2-7, with D unresolved. From germline, CDR1 is LGHNT and CDR2 FRNRAP. CDR3 size: 17 residues. Trimming pared 0 bases from V and 4 bases from J, leaving 19 bases between. The CDR3 DNA follows: TGTGCTAGTGGTTTGGTACCTAGAAAACGCGGATTTTACGAGCAGTACTTC. As protein: CASGLVPRKRGFYEQYF.

This chain uses TRBV7-8 with TRBJ2-1; the match to TRBD2 covers 9 bases. Germline loops: CDR1 SGHVS, CDR2 FQNEAQ. There are 14 residues in the CDR3. The trim removed 3 bases at V and 7 bases at J, leaving 4 bases unmatched. CDR3 DNA sequence: TGTGCCAGCAGCTTGGAGCGGGGGGCTAATGAGCAGTTCTTC. Amino acids: CASSLERGANEQFF. Supplemented by reference TRBV7-8 and TRBJ2-1, the full variable domain reads GAGVSQSPRYKVAKRGQDVALRCDPISGHVSLFWYQQALGQGPEFLTYFQNEAQLDKSGLPSDRFFAERPEGSVSTLKIQRTQQEDSAVYLCASSLERGANEQFFGPGTRLTVL.

This chain links TRBV4-1 with TRBJ1-4, with unresolved D. Germline V gene sequence: CDR1 MGHRA, CDR2 YSYEKL. The CDR3 spans 16 residues. Trimming pared 5 bases from V and 7 bases from J, leaving 20 bases between. The CDR3 spells CASSTRSSGSGEKLFF. The CDR3 DNA sequence: TGCGCCAGCAGCACAAGATCTTCCGGGTCGGGTGAAAAACTGTTTTTT.

The rearrangement uses TRBV19 and TRBJ2-3; D is perhaps TRBD1 (6 bases). The length of the CDR3 is 14 residues. The germline CDR1 and CDR2 sequences are LNHDA and SQIVND (reference sequence). The V gene lost 7 bases and the J gene lost 3 bases, with 14 bases spanning the gap. CDR3 coding DNA: TGTGCCAGTACGACCGGTCAGGGGACAGATACGCAGTATTTT. This translates into CASTTGQGTDTQYF. Full variable domain (rest looked up from reference TRBV19 and TRBJ2-3): DGGITQSPKYLFRKEGQNVTLSCEQNLNHDAMYWYRQDPGQGLRLIYYSQIVNDFQKGDIAEGYSVSREKKESFPLTVTSAQKNPTAFYLCASTTGQGTDTQYFGPGTRLTVL.

This clonotype was seen a handful of times. The J gene is TRBJ2-3, the V gene TRBV7-2; D may match TRBD1 or TRBD2 (6 bases each). Germline CDR1 and CDR2: SGHTA and FQGNSA. This CDR3 has 14 residues. The V and J ends lost 7 bases and 7 bases respectively, with 18 bases between them. The CDR3 loop is CASTLGFRGHTQYF. CDR3 nucleotide sequence: TGTGCCAGCACTCTAGGTTTCCGGGGGCATACGCAGTATTTT.

The chain recombines TRBV7-9 with TRBJ2-4, with 8 bases matching TRBD2. Germline lookup yields CDR1 SEHNR and CDR2 FQNEAQ (reference sequence). The V segment lost 6 bases and the J segment 9 bases; nucleotides outside the gene matches: 7. CDR3 size: 13 residues. This CDR3 reads CASRFTGGGIQYF. For the CDR3, the DNA is TGTGCCAGCAGGTTCACCGGGGGGGGCATTCAGTACTTC.

Here the CDR3 DNA reads TGCAGTGCCCAATTCGGAGGGGTCGAGCAGTACTTC. Amino acids: CSAQFGGVEQYF. This sequence joins TRBV20-1 and TRBJ2-7, with TRBD2 as a possible D gene (6 bases). Trimming shortened V by 6 bases and J by 6 bases, and 15 bases separated the two germline ends. The CDR3 has 12 amino acids. Germline-derived CDR1 and CDR2 are DFQATT and SNEGSKA (reference sequence).

This clonotype appeared a few times. The chain is built from TRBV12-3 or TRBV12-4 and TRBJ2-1, with 10 bases matching TRBD2. V gave up 6 bases and J gave up 6 bases; unmatched junction bases: 11. The CDR3 length is 16 residues. The CDR3 spells CASRLDFSGRFNEQFF. The CDR3 DNA sequence: TGTGCCAGCAGGCTGGACTTTAGCGGGAGGTTCAATGAGCAGTTCTTC.